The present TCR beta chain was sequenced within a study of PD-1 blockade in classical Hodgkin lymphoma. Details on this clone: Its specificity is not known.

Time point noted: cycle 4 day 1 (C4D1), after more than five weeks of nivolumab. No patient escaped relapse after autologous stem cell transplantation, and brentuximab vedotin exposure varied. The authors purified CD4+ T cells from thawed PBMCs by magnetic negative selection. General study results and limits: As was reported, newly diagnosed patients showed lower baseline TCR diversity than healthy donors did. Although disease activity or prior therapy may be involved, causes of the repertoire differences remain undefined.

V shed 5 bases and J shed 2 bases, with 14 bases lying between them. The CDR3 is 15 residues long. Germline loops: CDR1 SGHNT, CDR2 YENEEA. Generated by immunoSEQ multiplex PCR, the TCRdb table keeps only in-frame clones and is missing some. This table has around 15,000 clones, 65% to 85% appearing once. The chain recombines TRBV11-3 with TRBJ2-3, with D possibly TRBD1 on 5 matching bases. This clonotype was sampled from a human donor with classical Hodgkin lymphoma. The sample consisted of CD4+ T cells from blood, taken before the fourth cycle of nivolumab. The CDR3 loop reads CASSQAGPPTDTQYF. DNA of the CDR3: TGTGCCAGCAGCCAAGCAGGGCCCCCCACAGATACGCAGTATTTT.